These T cell receptor beta chains were read from a single sample in a study of a mutant IDH1 vaccine in newly diagnosed glioma. This table comes from immunoSEQ multiplex PCR, and its TCRdb copy is limited to in-frame clones, with some not included. The sample shows 70,000 or so clones, around 80% of them seen only once. The sample consisted of peripheral blood mononuclear cells (PBMCs), taken from a glioma patient treated with radiotherapy, temozolomide or both. All receptors derive from a woman between 18 and 29 years old with glioma. Some clones in this sample may be carry-over from other donors' samples. CDR3s include the opening cysteine and the closing phenylalanine or tryptophan. A D gene is named only where the DNA matches it firmly. Clone size is shown for a subset of rows, as once, few, many or a class of expanded clone.

d_gene: TRBD2; v_gene: TRBV25-1; abundance: few; j_gene: TRBJ2-1; CDR3aa: CASSESSLAAYNEQFF; CDR3nt: TGTGCCAGCAGTGAATCTAGCCTAGCGGCCTACAATGAGCAGTTCTTC
d_gene: TRBD1; v_gene: TRBV7-2; abundance: once; j_gene: TRBJ1-1; CDR3aa: CASSLRTGRLNTEAFF; CDR3nt: TGTGCCAGCAGCTTAAGGACAGGCCGCTTGAACACTGAAGCTTTCTTT
d_gene: NA; v_gene: TRBV10-2; abundance: few; j_gene: TRBJ1-2; CDR3aa: CASSTLSNYGYTF; CDR3nt: TGCGCCAGCAGTACGTTGTCTAACTATGGCTACACCTTC
d_gene: NA; v_gene: TRBV5-4; abundance: NA; j_gene: TRBJ2-2; CDR3aa: CAAGAEDANTGELFF; CDR3nt: TGTGCCGCCGGGGCGGAGGATGCGAACACCGGGGAGCTGTTTTTT
d_gene: NA; v_gene: TRBV5-1; abundance: NA; j_gene: TRBJ1-3; CDR3aa: CASSPVGDPGRGNTIYF; CDR3nt: TGCGCCAGCAGCCCCGTCGGGGACCCGGGTAGAGGAAACACCATATATTTT
d_gene: NA; v_gene: TRBV29-1; abundance: NA; j_gene: TRBJ1-4; CDR3aa: CSVDAGANEKLFF; CDR3nt: TGCAGCGTTGATGCAGGGGCTAATGAAAAACTGTTTTTT
d_gene: NA; v_gene: TRBV9; abundance: NA; j_gene: TRBJ2-5; CDR3aa: CASSVGGHLYF; CDR3nt: TGTGCCAGCAGCGTAGGGGGACATTTGTACTTC
d_gene: TRBD2; v_gene: TRBV25-1; abundance: NA; j_gene: TRBJ2-1; CDR3aa: CASSGLAGATYNEQFF; CDR3nt: TGTGCCAGCAGTGGGCTAGCGGGAGCAACCTACAATGAGCAGTTCTTC
d_gene: NA; v_gene: TRBV7-9; abundance: NA; j_gene: TRBJ1-1; CDR3aa: CASSFSRLEAFF; CDR3nt: TGTGCCAGCAGCTTTTCCCGACTTGAAGCTTTCTTT
d_gene: NA; v_gene: TRBV6-6; abundance: NA; j_gene: TRBJ1-2; CDR3aa: CASSPLNYGYTF; CDR3nt: TGTGCCAGCAGTCCTCTGAACTATGGCTACACCTTC
d_gene: NA; v_gene: TRBV19; abundance: NA; j_gene: TRBJ1-2; CDR3aa: CASSKRRLGGYTF; CDR3nt: TGTGCCAGTAGTAAAAGGAGGCTAGGAGGCTACACCTTC
d_gene: NA; v_gene: TRBV5-1; abundance: NA; j_gene: TRBJ2-7; CDR3aa: CASRQSDLSYEQYF; CDR3nt: TGCGCCAGCAGGCAATCAGACCTTTCCTACGAGCAGTACTTC
d_gene: TRBD1; v_gene: TRBV2; abundance: NA; j_gene: TRBJ1-4; CDR3aa: CASSEPGQGDEKLFF; CDR3nt: TGTGCCAGCAGTGAACCGGGACAGGGAGATGAAAAACTGTTTTTT
d_gene: NA; v_gene: TRBV7-9; abundance: NA; j_gene: TRBJ1-1; CDR3aa: CASSPTRSDGPAEAFF; CDR3nt: TGTGCCAGCAGCCCAACCCGGTCGGATGGGCCCGCTGAAGCTTTCTTT
d_gene: NA; v_gene: TRBV7-2; abundance: NA; j_gene: TRBJ2-2; CDR3aa: CASSLVFADALFF; CDR3nt: TGTGCCAGCAGCTTGGTTTTCGCGGATGCGCTGTTTTTT
d_gene: NA; v_gene: TRBV5-6; abundance: NA; j_gene: TRBJ2-2; CDR3aa: CASSPEVITGELFF; CDR3nt: TGTGCCAGCAGCCCTGAAGTGATTACCGGGGAGCTGTTTTTT
d_gene: NA; v_gene: TRBV10-3; abundance: NA; j_gene: TRBJ1-3; CDR3aa: CAITKDATGNTIYF; CDR3nt: TGTGCCATCACTAAAGACGCAACTGGAAACACCATATATTTT
d_gene: NA; v_gene: TRBV7-8; abundance: NA; j_gene: TRBJ1-1; CDR3aa: CASSLLDLAFF; CDR3nt: TGTGCCAGCAGCTTACTGGACTTAGCTTTCTTT
d_gene: NA; v_gene: TRBV2; abundance: NA; j_gene: TRBJ2-7; CDR3aa: CASRTQGWSYEQYF; CDR3nt: TGTGCCAGCAGAACTCAGGGATGGAGCTACGAGCAGTACTTC
d_gene: NA; v_gene: TRBV19; abundance: few; j_gene: TRBJ1-5; CDR3aa: CATRGRFSNQPQHF; CDR3nt: TGTGCCACCCGTGGGCGGTTTAGCAATCAGCCCCAGCATTTT
d_gene: NA; v_gene: TRBV30; abundance: once; j_gene: TRBJ2-7; CDR3aa: CAWSRGGRDDEQYF; CDR3nt: TGTGCCTGGAGTCGCGGAGGCAGGGACGACGAGCAGTACTTC
d_gene: TRBD2; v_gene: TRBV30; abundance: NA; j_gene: TRBJ2-7; CDR3aa: CASGPPLKRESYYEQYF; CDR3nt: TGTGCCTCCGGGCCCCCACTAAAGCGGGAGTCCTACTACGAGCAGTACTTC
d_gene: NA; v_gene: TRBV7-2; abundance: NA; j_gene: TRBJ1-2; CDR3aa: CASSSTLASVAYYGYTF; CDR3nt: TGTGCCAGCAGCTCGACCCTGGCTTCCGTGGCTTACTATGGCTACACCTTC
d_gene: TRBD1; v_gene: TRBV5-4; abundance: NA; j_gene: TRBJ1-4; CDR3aa: CASSLGQGDEKLFF; CDR3nt: TGTGCCAGCAGTCTGGGACAGGGGGATGAAAAACTGTTTTTT
d_gene: NA; v_gene: TRBV30; abundance: NA; j_gene: TRBJ1-2; CDR3aa: CAWKQHGYTF; CDR3nt: TGTGCCTGGAAACAACATGGCTACACCTTC
d_gene: NA; v_gene: TRBV29-1; abundance: NA; j_gene: TRBJ2-5; CDR3aa: CSVVRDGETQYF; CDR3nt: TGCAGCGTTGTTCGGGATGGGGAGACCCAGTACTTC
d_gene: NA; v_gene: TRBV7-8; abundance: NA; j_gene: TRBJ1-1; CDR3aa: CASSPALGARAFF; CDR3nt: TGTGCCAGCAGCCCCGCTCTGGGAGCGAGAGCTTTCTTT
d_gene: NA; v_gene: TRBV6-6; abundance: NA; j_gene: TRBJ1-4; CDR3aa: CASSYGEGIDEKLFF; CDR3nt: TGTGCCAGCAGTTACGGAGAGGGGATTGATGAAAAACTGTTTTTT
d_gene: NA; v_gene: TRBV5-4; abundance: NA; j_gene: TRBJ1-1; CDR3aa: CASSLAHLNTEAFF; CDR3nt: TGTGCCAGCAGCTTGGCCCACCTGAACACTGAAGCTTTCTTT
d_gene: TRBD1; v_gene: TRBV19; abundance: NA; j_gene: TRBJ2-7; CDR3aa: CASSGGTGPYEQYF; CDR3nt: TGTGCCAGTAGTGGCGGGACAGGGCCCTACGAGCAGTACTTC
d_gene: NA; v_gene: TRBV12-5; abundance: NA; j_gene: TRBJ1-1; CDR3aa: CASGPGAYSVVPEAFF; CDR3nt: TGTGCTAGTGGGCCCGGGGCTTACAGTGTCGTTCCTGAAGCTTTCTTT
d_gene: TRBD2; v_gene: TRBV27; abundance: NA; j_gene: TRBJ2-2; CDR3aa: CASSLWEGTGELFF; CDR3nt: TGTGCCAGCAGTTTATGGGAGGGCACCGGGGAGCTGTTTTTT
d_gene: NA; v_gene: TRBV7-9; abundance: NA; j_gene: TRBJ1-1; CDR3aa: CASSSPGQNTEAFF; CDR3nt: TGTGCCAGCAGCTCCCCAGGCCAGAACACTGAAGCTTTCTTT
d_gene: TRBD1; v_gene: TRBV30; abundance: NA; j_gene: TRBJ1-2; CDR3aa: CAWRGTGGNGYTF; CDR3nt: TGTGCCTGGAGGGGGACAGGGGGAAATGGCTACACCTTC
d_gene: NA; v_gene: TRBV27; abundance: NA; j_gene: TRBJ2-1; CDR3aa: CASMTVYNEQFF; CDR3nt: TGTGCCAGCATGACAGTTTACAATGAGCAGTTCTTC
d_gene: TRBD2; v_gene: TRBV4-1; abundance: NA; j_gene: TRBJ2-7; CDR3aa: CASSPGTILYEQYF; CDR3nt: TGCGCCAGCAGCCCCGGGACTATCCTCTACGAGCAGTACTTC
d_gene: TRBD1; v_gene: TRBV29-1; abundance: NA; j_gene: TRBJ1-2; CDR3aa: CAEDRANYGYTF; CDR3nt: TGCGCAGAGGACAGGGCTAACTATGGCTACACCTTC
d_gene: TRBD1; v_gene: TRBV6-6; abundance: NA; j_gene: TRBJ2-7; CDR3aa: CASSPTGVYEQYF; CDR3nt: TGTGCCAGCAGCCCGACAGGGGTCTACGAGCAGTACTTC
d_gene: NA; v_gene: TRBV6-6; abundance: NA; j_gene: TRBJ1-2; CDR3aa: CASSYLGAAGREGYTF; CDR3nt: TGTGCCAGCAGTTACCTAGGGGCAGCAGGACGGGAGGGCTACACCTTC
d_gene: TRBD2; v_gene: TRBV5-1; abundance: NA; j_gene: TRBJ2-7; CDR3aa: CASSLGPSGSVSYEQYF; CDR3nt: TGCGCCAGCAGCTTGGGGCCTAGCGGGAGCGTATCCTACGAGCAGTACTTC
d_gene: NA; v_gene: TRBV5-5; abundance: NA; j_gene: TRBJ2-3; CDR3aa: CASTLLGTDTQYF; CDR3nt: TGTGCCAGCACCCTTTTGGGGACAGATACGCAGTATTTT
d_gene: NA; v_gene: TRBV25-1; abundance: NA; j_gene: TRBJ2-3; CDR3aa: CASSGFTPDTQYF; CDR3nt: TGTGCCAGCAGTGGATTCACCCCAGATACGCAGTATTTT
d_gene: TRBD1; v_gene: TRBV19; abundance: NA; j_gene: TRBJ1-6; CDR3aa: CASSTGGNSPLHF; CDR3nt: TGTGCCAGTTCTACAGGGGGCAATTCACCCCTCCACTTT
d_gene: TRBD1; v_gene: TRBV7-9; abundance: NA; j_gene: TRBJ1-5; CDR3aa: CASSLVGQGSNQPQHF; CDR3nt: TGTGCCAGCAGCTTAGTGGGACAGGGGTCAAATCAGCCCCAGCATTTT
d_gene: TRBD2; v_gene: TRBV11-2; abundance: NA; j_gene: TRBJ2-7; CDR3aa: CASSQPRRGNEQYF; CDR3nt: TGTGCCAGCAGCCAACCCCGGCGGGGGAACGAGCAGTACTTC
d_gene: TRBD1; v_gene: TRBV6-1; abundance: NA; j_gene: TRBJ1-5; CDR3aa: CASSVGQGGTQPQHF; CDR3nt: TGTGCCAGCAGCGTGGGACAGGGTGGGACTCAGCCCCAGCATTTT
d_gene: TRBD1; v_gene: TRBV2; abundance: once; j_gene: TRBJ2-4; CDR3aa: CASSTDRAAKNIQYF; CDR3nt: TGTGCCAGCAGTACCGACAGGGCGGCCAAAAACATTCAGTACTTC
d_gene: NA; v_gene: TRBV5-6; abundance: NA; j_gene: TRBJ1-5; CDR3aa: CASSLFGSPSNQPQHF; CDR3nt: TGTGCCAGCAGCCTATTCGGTTCTCCTAGCAATCAGCCCCAGCATTTT
d_gene: NA; v_gene: TRBV19; abundance: NA; j_gene: TRBJ2-1; CDR3aa: CATQGLSYNEQFF; CDR3nt: TGTGCCACACAGGGCCTCTCCTACAATGAGCAGTTCTTC
d_gene: TRBD1; v_gene: TRBV4-3; abundance: NA; j_gene: TRBJ2-5; CDR3aa: CASSQRQGEETQYF; CDR3nt: TGCGCCAGCAGCCAAAGACAGGGGGAAGAGACCCAGTACTTC
d_gene: NA; v_gene: TRBV4-2; abundance: few; j_gene: TRBJ1-2; CDR3aa: CASSQDGGSTYYGYTF; CDR3nt: TGTGCCAGCAGCCAAGATGGGGGCAGTACTTACTATGGCTACACCTTC
d_gene: TRBD1; v_gene: TRBV30; abundance: NA; j_gene: TRBJ2-5; CDR3aa: CAWTRDRVRETQYF; CDR3nt: TGTGCCTGGACCCGGGACAGGGTAAGAGAGACCCAGTACTTC